The next 9 T cell receptor beta chains were all read from a single sample in a study of radiotherapy plus CTLA-4 blockade in lung cancer. Using immunoSEQ multiplex PCR, the repertoire was profiled, and TCRdb retains in-frame clones only, with some absent. The sample records some 51,000 clones, approximately 80% being singletons. The source was peripheral blood, collected from a patient treated with radiotherapy plus ipilimumab. Receptor source: a human donor with non-small cell lung cancer whose response to radiotherapy plus ipilimumab could not be evaluated.

The chain employs TRBV5-6 and TRBJ2-7; D remains unclear. CDR3 size: 13 residues. Germline loops: CDR1 SGHDT, CDR2 YYEEEE. The V gene lost 0 bases and the J gene lost 2 bases, with 6 bases spanning the gap. The CDR3 loop reads CASSLGAPYEQYF. CDR3 bases: TGTGCCAGCAGCTTGGGGGCACCCTACGAGCAGTACTTC.

J is TRBJ2-5 and V is TRBV27, with 8 bases fitting TRBD1. The CDR3 totals 17 residues. Germline-derived CDR1 and CDR2 are MNHEY and SMNVEV (reference sequence). V lost 6 bases to trimming and J lost 6 bases; unmatched junction nucleotides: 18. The CDR3 DNA reads TGTGCCAGCAGCCCCCAACGGCCCGGACAGGGCCTTCAGACCCAGTACTTC. This encodes CASSPQRPGQGLQTQYF.

The V gene is TRBV2, the J gene TRBJ1-2; TRBD1 might be the D (6 bases). Germline CDR1 and CDR2: SNHLY and FYNNEI. The CDR3 consists of 12 residues. V shed 7 bases and J shed 5 bases, with 11 bases lying between them. CDR3 bases: TGTGCCAGCACTAGGACAGAGTATGGCTACACCTTC. Residues: CASTRTEYGYTF.

This clone has a single count. The rearrangement links TRBV15 to TRBJ2-5, with D maybe TRBD2 (6 bases). The CDR3 covers 15 residues. Germline-derived CDR1 and CDR2 are LNHNV and YYDKDF (reference sequence). V gave up 4 bases and J gave up 0 bases, with 12 bases separating them. The CDR3 loop reads CATSIGGGYQETQYF. CDR3 DNA: TGTGCCACCAGCATTGGGGGAGGCTACCAAGAGACCCAGTACTTC.

The chain links TRBV6-5 to TRBJ1-2; 7 bases are shared with TRBD1. V lost 0 bases, J lost 2 bases, and 6 bases stayed unmatched. Per germline, CDR1 MNHEY and CDR2 SVGAGI. This CDR3 comprises 16 residues. CDR3 DNA: TGTGCCAGCAGTTACTCTGGCCGGGACAGCAACTATGGCTACACCTTC. Its translation is CASSYSGRDSNYGYTF.

The genes are TRBV4-1 and TRBJ1-1, with a tentative D call TRBD1 (5 bases). The V and J ends lost 1 base and 5 bases respectively, with 14 bases between them. The CDR3 loop spans 15 amino acids. Germline CDR1 is MGHRA and CDR2 is YSYEKL. The DNA for the CDR3 is TGCGCCAGCAGCCAAGCTTACCGGGGGAGGACTGAAGCTTTCTTT. Translated, it gives CASSQAYRGRTEAFF.

This clone showed up just once. The V gene is TRBV6-1, the J gene TRBJ2-2; TRBD1 is a possible D gene (6 bases). The CDR3 consists of 15 residues. Trimming shortened V by 7 bases and J by 4 bases, and 16 bases separated the two germline ends. Looked up from germline, CDR1 is MNHNS and CDR2 is SASEGT. As DNA, the CDR3 is TGTGCCAGCACCGGAGAGGGGGTGGCCACCGGGGAGCTGTTTTTT. Its translation: CASTGEGVATGELFF.

The genes are TRBV4-1 and TRBJ1-1; D unresolved. Trimming removed 3 bases at V and 3 bases at J, with 8 bases between. Germline CDR1 reads MGHRA; CDR2 reads YSYEKL. This CDR3 has 13 residues. CDR3 DNA sequence: TGCGCCAGCAGCCAGGGAGCTGACACTGAAGCTTTCTTT. It codes for CASSQGADTEAFF.

The V call is TRBV9, the J call TRBJ2-2; weak D call: TRBD2 (6 bases). This CDR3 is built from 15 residues. The V end lost 0 bases, the J end lost 5 bases, and 11 bases lay between the germline ends. Germline assignment: CDR1 SGDLS and CDR2 YYNGEE. The CDR3 loop reads CASSVVMGGTGELFF. The CDR3 bases are TGTGCCAGCAGCGTAGTTATGGGGGGAACCGGGGAGCTGTTTTTT.